This TCR beta chain is drawn from a study of T cells in Graves' hyperthyroidism and ophthalmopathy. Study in general: Blood was drawn when the patient was first diagnosed and still untreated.

Amplified regions were TCR beta CDR3 sequences from RNA transcripts. Carried out on the TCR CDR3, a first-round RT-PCR used the HTBI primer set. MiXCR, run by TCRdb on the multiplex PCR reads, gives a single entry per CDR3 protein. The repertoire holds around 540,000 distinct CDR3 sequences, with about 16% as singletons. This clonotype was detected only a few times. The CDR3 covers 17 residues. Losses at the gene ends were 5 bases for V and 5 bases for J; bases not matched to a gene: 14. The germline gives CDR1 SEHNR, CDR2 FQNEAQ (reference sequence). Ophthalmopathy cases scored 3 or more on the Clinical Activity Score and 4 or more on NOSPECS grade, with duration below 3 months. Exclusion criteria comprised uncontrolled infection, other autoimmune disease, pregnancy or lactation. Out of roughly 9.1 ml of fresh peripheral blood came the PBMCs.

The sequence came from a young woman with Graves' ophthalmopathy. Input material: blood. V usage is TRBV7-9 and J usage is TRBJ2-7, with TRBD2 matching 11 bases. CDR3 loop: CASSPSGSGRAPHEQYF. The CDR3 region has the DNA TGTGCCAGCAGCCCCTCGGGTAGCGGGAGGGCCCCCCACGAGCAGTACTTC.